Included here is one TCR beta chain sequence, with context. This sample was included in a study of blood T cells in healthy people across ages. PCR was performed a second time for about 7 to 11 cycles using a sample-barcoded 5' primer and a J-beta primer mix. TCRdb recomputed calls from the 5' RACE reads with MiXCR, one row per CDR3 protein. The sample contains nearly 800,000 distinct CDR3 sequences, roughly 25% of which appear only once. These same data were also listed under a study on T cells of mothers and their children.

The specimen sequenced was blood. The TCR comes from a boy aged 5-17 years in good health.

CDR3 DNA: TGCGCCAGCAGCCAAGATCGAAGCAGGGCAAACGAGCAGTACTTC. The encoded protein is CASSQDRSRANEQYF. The chain combines TRBV4-3 with TRBJ2-5; D is perhaps TRBD1 (5 bases). The DNA end favors TRBJ2-7, so the J call may be wrong. There are 15 residues in the CDR3. Germline CDR1 is LGHNA and CDR2 is YSLEER.